The T cell receptor beta chain described here comes from a study of regulatory T cells in long-lasting Graves disease. CDR3-region Arm-PCR and iRepertoire HTBI primers produced the TCR beta libraries. TCRdb fed the multiplex PCR reads into MiXCR, producing one record per CDR3 protein. The profile shows 350,000 to 500,000 distinct CDR3 sequences, approximately 16% of them singletons. The trim removed 4 bases at V and 6 bases at J, leaving 13 bases unmatched. Germline V gives CDR1 SGDLS, CDR2 YYNGEE. The CDR3 contains 16 residues. This clonotype was counted many times. Specified time point: newly diagnosed GD, antithyroid drugs for less than 3 months. Extracted PBMC RNA gave rise to the TCR library. This sample also belongs to another study, concerning T cells in Graves' hyperthyroidism and ophthalmopathy.

The chain couples TRBV9 to TRBJ2-1, with 7 bases lining up with TRBD2. This receptor was obtained from a woman between 25 and 40 years old with Graves disease. Sequences were derived from peripheral blood mononuclear cells (PBMCs), sampled at new diagnosis, from a patient treated with antithyroid drugs. The DNA for the CDR3 is TGTGCCAGCAGCCCCCATCGGGCGGGAGAGGGCAATGAGCAGTTCTTC. Translated, it gives CASSPHRAGEGNEQFF.